A single sample is the source of the 29 T cell receptor beta chains below, sequenced in a study of T cell repertoires in cytomegalovirus infection (dated by TCRdb to 2018 to 2020). The antigens for these receptors are not known. The sample's treatment or condition label, in plain terms: in vitro stimulation with specific CMV peptide epitopes to enrich CMV-specific T cells. The sequencer listed for this sample is Illumina HiSeq 1500. TCRdb redid the processing of the public reads, applying fastp at Q25 and MiXCR, and retained in-frame beta chains. Every distinct CDR3 protein forms one entry, paired with its most common genes and DNA. The sample contains under 450,000 distinct CDR3 sequences, around a third of them found a single time. The ten largest clonotypes hold roughly 14% of the sample. The sequencing used cultured PBMCs, collected from culture after CMV antigen stimulation. These receptors came from a human donor in good health (CMV status not recorded). Some clones in this sample may be carry-over from other donors' samples.

This clonotype was seen a few times. V and J are TRBV7-4 and TRBJ2-4; D may be TRBD2 (6 bases). V was pared by 7 bases and J by 8 bases, with 15 bases between. The CDR3 is 13 amino acids. CDR1 and CDR2 (germline): SGHVT, SQSDAQ. DNA for the CDR3: TGTGCCAGCAACCAGGGCCGCGGGGACATTCAGTACTTC. Its translation: CASNQGRGDIQYF.

The V and J genes are TRBV7-2 and TRBJ1-5; no clear D gene. CDR3 length: 13 amino acids. V was cut by 4 bases and J by 3 bases, with 7 bases left in between. CDR1 SGHTA and CDR2 FQGNSA come from the germline V gene. The CDR3 nucleotides are TGTGCCAGCAGCTGGGAATTCAATCAGCCCCAGCATTTT. It yields the protein CASSWEFNQPQHF.

This clonotype was observed a handful of times. The V call is TRBV6-5, the J call TRBJ1-2, with D hard to call. The germline V gene has CDR1 MNHEY and CDR2 SVGAGI. V dropped 2 bases and J dropped 7 bases, with 11 bases sitting between them. The CDR3 spans 13 residues. The CDR3: CASSYLGTTGYTF. The CDR3 DNA sequence: TGTGCCAGCAGTTACCTAGGAACAACTGGCTACACCTTC.

This clonotype was detected a few times. The chain links TRBV6-2 or TRBV6-3 to TRBJ2-5, with a possible D match to TRBD2 (5 bases). The CDR3 sequence is 14 residues long. The V and J ends lost 6 bases and 7 bases respectively, with 18 bases between them. Germline CDR1 is MNHEY and CDR2 is SVGEGT. CDR3 nucleotide sequence: TGTGCCAGCAGATCGGAGGCCCCCCGTCGGACCCAGTACTTC. It is translated as CASRSEAPRRTQYF.

This clonotype is medium-sized. The chain has TRBV28 and TRBJ1-4; D not resolved. Trimming shortened V by 2 bases and J by 5 bases, and 12 bases separated the two germline ends. The CDR3 length is 15 residues. Germline CDR1 is MDHEN and CDR2 is SYDVKM. The CDR3 spells CASSLLVVGNEKLFF. CDR3 bases: TGTGCCAGCAGTTTACTGGTGGTTGGGAATGAAAAACTGTTTTTT.

This clonotype was observed at least ten times. The rearrangement joins TRBV7-6 to TRBJ2-3; 10 bases line up with TRBD1. Germline lookup yields CDR1 SGHVS and CDR2 FNYEAQ. Trimming took 5 bases from V and 5 from J; bases not matched to a gene: 4. The CDR3 length is 14 residues. The CDR3 DNA follows: TGTGCCAGCAGCCGGACAGGGGGAGGAGATACGCAGTATTTT. It translates to CASSRTGGGDTQYF.

This chain uses TRBV12-3 or TRBV12-4 with TRBJ2-1; D may be TRBD2 (6 bases). Trimming took 7 bases from V and 8 from J, leaving 9 bases between them. CDR3 length equals 11 residues. This CDR3 reads CASTSVDEQFF. CDR3 coding DNA: TGTGCCAGCACTAGCGTAGATGAGCAGTTCTTC.

The CDR3: CSVSLSGANVLTF. The CDR3 nucleotides are TGCAGCGTATCCCTCTCTGGGGCCAACGTCCTGACTTTC. The chain combines TRBV29-1 with TRBJ2-6; the D is unclear. The germline V and J ends were trimmed by 6 bases and 0 bases, with 6 bases remaining between them. The germline CDR1 and CDR2 sequences are SQVTM and ANQGSEA. This CDR3 spans 13 amino acids.

This clonotype was detected only a few times. The chain carries TRBV6-2 or TRBV6-3 and TRBJ2-1; 9 bases align to TRBD2. The CDR3 is made up of 16 amino acids. J gave up 0 bases and V 4 bases, and 4 bases lay outside the gene matches. CDR1 MNHEY and CDR2 SVGEGT come from the germline V gene. The CDR3 coding sequence is TGTGCCAGCAGTTGGCCGCGGGAGGGCTCCTACAATGAGCAGTTCTTC. Translated: CASSWPREGSYNEQFF.

The rearrangement joins TRBV5-6 to TRBJ2-1; 8 positions match TRBD2. The CDR3 runs 16 residues. The trim removed 5 bases at V and 6 bases at J, leaving 13 bases unmatched. Germline lookup yields CDR1 SGHDT and CDR2 YYEEEE. CDR3 sequence: CASRARLAGGGNEQFF. CDR3 in DNA: TGTGCCAGCAGAGCTCGTCTAGCGGGTGGGGGCAATGAGCAGTTCTTC.

This clonotype was found many times. DNA of the CDR3: TGTGCCAGCAGCCCGCTGTTAAGTCGGAGCTCCTACGAGCAGTACTTC. This encodes CASSPLLSRSSYEQYF. The chain is built from TRBV7-2 and TRBJ2-7, with D uncertain. Trimming removed 5 bases at V and 0 bases at J, with 17 bases between. The CDR3 spans 16 residues. The V gene's germline CDR1 is SGHTA and CDR2 FQGNSA.

V and J are TRBV6-1 and TRBJ2-3; 8 bases align to TRBD1. The ends lost 5 bases at V and 5 bases at J; junction bases unmatched: 9. The length of the CDR3 is 15 residues. From germline, CDR1 is MNHNS and CDR2 SASEGT. DNA of the CDR3: TGTGCCAGCAGTTATCTTCAGGGGGCAATAGATACGCAGTATTTT. Translating gives CASSYLQGAIDTQYF.

V is TRBV18 and J is TRBJ2-7; D tentatively reads TRBD1 or TRBD2 (5 bases each). CDR1 KGHSH and CDR2 LQKENI come from the germline V gene. CDR3 length: 15 residues. The V and J ends lost 3 bases and 0 bases respectively, with 12 bases between them. In DNA, the CDR3 is TGTGCCAGCTCACCGGGGCGGGCGATCTCCTACGAGCAGTACTTC. Protein: CASSPGRAISYEQYF.

A few counts support this clonotype. This chain joins TRBV10-3 and TRBJ2-1, with no clear D. The CDR3 totals 11 residues. V dropped 7 bases and J dropped 8 bases, with 9 bases sitting between them. Germline-derived CDR1 and CDR2 are ENHRY and SYGVKD. In nucleotides, the CDR3 is TGTGCCATCACTGATGGGTATGAGCAGTTCTTC. This gives the protein CAITDGYEQFF.

This clonotype came up once. V gene TRBV10-3 combines with J gene TRBJ2-1; 9 positions agree with TRBD2. J was trimmed by 4 bases and V by 4 bases; bases with no gene match: 5. CDR3 length: 15 amino acids. Germline CDR1 is ENHRY and CDR2 is SYGVKD. CDR3 protein: CAISVETSGYNEQFF. The CDR3 region has the DNA TGTGCCATCAGTGTGGAGACTAGCGGTTACAATGAGCAGTTCTTC.

The V and J genes are TRBV4-3 and TRBJ2-1, with D unclear. Per germline, CDR1 LGHNA and CDR2 YSLEER. CDR3 length: 14 amino acids. With 1 base removed from V and 7 bases from J, the gap between germline ends came to 11 bases. The DNA for the CDR3 is TGCGCCAGCAGCCAAGTTATTGGAAGGAATGAGCAGTTCTTC. Translated: CASSQVIGRNEQFF.

The chain carries TRBV12-3 or TRBV12-4 and TRBJ2-1, with 13 bases that match TRBD2. The CDR3 sequence is 14 residues long. Trimming at V came to 7 bases and at J to 9 bases, leaving 6 bases not matched to a gene. CDR3 nucleotide sequence: TGTGCCAGCACCCTACTAGCGGGAGGGCGTGAGCAGTTCTTC. Its translation: CASTLLAGGREQFF.

Only a few counts were recorded for this clonotype. The rearrangement uses TRBV6-5 and TRBJ1-5, with 10 bases aligning to TRBD1. The CDR3 is 14 residues long. Per the germline V gene, CDR1 is MNHEY and CDR2 is SVGAGI. Trimming cost V 6 bases and J 3 bases; bases outside gene matches: 2. In DNA, the CDR3 is TGTGCCAGCAGGACAGGGGGCAACAATCAGCCCCAGCATTTT. This codes for CASRTGGNNQPQHF.

The V and J genes are TRBV24-1 and TRBJ2-5; possible D gene TRBD1, 5 bases. Germline assignment: CDR1 KGHDR and CDR2 SFDVKD. The CDR3 covers 12 residues. V dropped 1 base and J dropped 9 bases, with 8 bases sitting between them. The CDR3: CATSDFRGSQYF. In DNA form, the CDR3 reads TGTGCCACCAGTGATTTTAGGGGATCCCAGTACTTC.

CDR3 nucleotides: TGTGCCAGCAGCTTCAAAGCGGGAGGACAAGAGACCCAGTACTTC. Its protein product is CASSFKAGGQETQYF. V usage is TRBV7-2 and J usage is TRBJ2-5; 9 bases map to TRBD2. Trimming cost V 3 bases and J 2 bases; bases outside gene matches: 4. Germline V gene lookup returns CDR1 SGHTA and CDR2 FQGNSA. This CDR3 contains 15 residues. Variable domain in full (rest from reference TRBV7-2 and TRBJ2-5): GAGVSQSPSNKVTEKGKDVELRCDPISGHTALYWYRQSLGQGLEFLIYFQGNSAPDKSGLPSDRFSAERTGGSVSTLTIQRTQQEDSAVYLCASSFKAGGQETQYFGPGTRLLVL.

This clonotype was picked up a small number of times. The CDR3 nucleotides are TGTGCCAGCAGCCAACTTAGCGGGGGCTCCTACAATGAGCAGTTCTTC. As protein: CASSQLSGGSYNEQFF. V gene TRBV7-6 combines with J gene TRBJ2-1, with 9 bases that match TRBD2. The trim removed 5 bases at V and 0 bases at J, leaving 5 bases unmatched. There are 16 residues in the CDR3. Germline CDR1 reads SGHVS; CDR2 reads FNYEAQ.

This clonotype was seen many times. This sequence joins TRBV7-2 and TRBJ2-3, with D hard to call. CDR3 length: 18 amino acids. The V end was cut by 1 base, the J end by 0 bases, with 17 bases between. The germline CDR1 and CDR2 sequences are SGHTA and FQGNSA. The CDR3 loop is CASSLGALLRGSTDTQYF. DNA for the CDR3: TGTGCCAGCAGCTTAGGCGCTCTCCTGCGTGGTAGCACAGATACGCAGTATTTT.

The J gene is TRBJ2-7, the V gene TRBV6-5; the match to TRBD2 covers 11 bases. CDR1 MNHEY and CDR2 SVGAGI come from the germline V gene. There are 14 residues in the CDR3. J lost 3 bases, V lost 5 bases, and 3 bases had no gene match. DNA for the CDR3: TGTGCCAGCAGTACTAGCGGGGGAAACTACGAGCAGTACGTC. Translating gives CASSTSGGNYEQYV.

This chain connects TRBV19 to TRBJ2-2, with D tentatively TRBD2 (5 bases). The CDR3 length is 15 residues. The germline V gene encodes CDR1 LNHDA and CDR2 SQIVND (reference sequence). Trimming left V 3 bases short and J 4 bases short, with 12 bases between. DNA of the CDR3: TGTGCCAGTAGTATTAGCGCCGCGGTCACCGGGGAGCTGTTTTTT. Translated: CASSISAAVTGELFF.

This clonotype appeared a few times. The chain carries TRBV24-1 and TRBJ1-1; TRBD1 agrees at 7 bases. The V gene end was trimmed by 4 bases and the J gene end by 4 bases; junction bases not matched to a gene: 5. The CDR3 loop spans 14 amino acids. The germline V gene encodes CDR1 KGHDR and CDR2 SFDVKD. In DNA form, the CDR3 reads TGTGCCACCAGTGACCCTAACAGGGGCACTGAAGCTTTCTTT. It codes for CATSDPNRGTEAFF.

This chain connects TRBV20-1 to TRBJ2-5, with D perhaps matching TRBD2 (5 bases). Germline lookup yields CDR1 DFQATT and CDR2 SNEGSKA (reference sequence). V gave up 1 base and J gave up 5 bases, with 17 bases separating them. The CDR3 extends over 15 amino acids. The CDR3 sequence: CSARVLGVEPETQYF. The DNA for the CDR3 is TGCAGTGCTAGAGTCCTGGGAGTAGAGCCGGAGACCCAGTACTTC.

This clonotype was detected only a few times. The genes are TRBV6-5 and TRBJ2-1; TRBD1 is a possible D gene (6 bases). The V end lost 2 bases, the J end lost 5 bases, and 13 bases lay between the germline ends. Per the germline V gene, CDR1 is MNHEY and CDR2 is SVGAGI. CDR3 size: 15 residues. CDR3 amino acids: CASSYRGSPHNEQFF. DNA for the CDR3: TGTGCCAGCAGTTACAGGGGGAGCCCCCACAATGAGCAGTTCTTC.

This clonotype was picked up one time. CDR3 region: CASSPLGGEGYNEQFF. The CDR3, as DNA: TGTGCCAGCAGCCCGCTGGGTGGAGAGGGCTACAATGAGCAGTTCTTC. V gene TRBV11-2 combines with J gene TRBJ2-1; D perhaps matches TRBD2 (5 bases). Trimming cost V 5 bases and J 3 bases, with 17 bases left between them. The CDR3 totals 16 residues. Germline-derived CDR1 and CDR2 are SGHAT and FQNNGV. Full variable domain (rest looked up from reference TRBV11-2 and TRBJ2-1): EAGVAQSPRYKIIEKRQSVAFWCNPISGHATLYWYQQILGQGPKLLIQFQNNGVVDDSQLPKDRFSAERLKGVDSTLKIQPAKLEDSAVYLCASSPLGGEGYNEQFFGPGTRLTVL.

This clonotype was picked up many times. The gene calls are TRBV7-2 and TRBJ2-7; maybe TRBD2 (6 bases). V was trimmed by 5 bases and J by 0 bases, leaving 14 bases between them. In germline, CDR1 is SGHTA, CDR2 FQGNSA. This CDR3 has 15 residues. CDR3 residues: CASSGRWGGSYEQYF. As DNA, the CDR3 is TGTGCCAGCAGCGGGCGGTGGGGAGGCTCCTACGAGCAGTACTTC. Looking up the rest from reference TRBV7-2 and TRBJ2-7 gives the full variable domain: GAGVSQSPSNKVTEKGKDVELRCDPISGHTALYWYRQSLGQGLEFLIYFQGNSAPDKSGLPSDRFSAERTGGSVSTLTIQRTQQEDSAVYLCASSGRWGGSYEQYFGPGTRLTVT.